The T cell receptor beta chain described here comes from a study of cytotoxic CD8 clonotypes in ibrutinib-treated CLL. Study-level background: Recorded responses included approximately 25 partial and 2 complete; following median 68 months, approximately 14 stayed remitted and 12 progressed. Mean values per sample were around 250,000 productive templates and 93,000 or so productive rearrangements. Overall study findings and caveats: Clonality went higher at ibrutinib response and then dropped back toward baseline at progression. There were few public clonotypes, and on treatment they contracted or stayed stable.

CDR3 size: 13 residues. From germline, CDR1 is SSHAT and CDR2 FNYEAQ (reference sequence). V lost 5 bases to trimming and J lost 0 bases, with 5 bases between them. Sequenced by immunoSEQ multiplex PCR; TCRdb stores in-frame clones only, minus some. The sample lists about 86,000 clones, 86% occurring once. Concerning this clone: Its matching antigen is unknown.

The receptor's source is a human donor with chronic lymphocytic leukemia. The V and J genes are TRBV7-7 and TRBJ1-3; the D is unclear. The specimen was PBMCs, collected before ibrutinib treatment. The chain's CDR3 is CASSPSSGNTIYF. The CDR3 coding sequence is TGTGCCAGCAGCCCGAGCTCTGGAAACACCATATATTTT.